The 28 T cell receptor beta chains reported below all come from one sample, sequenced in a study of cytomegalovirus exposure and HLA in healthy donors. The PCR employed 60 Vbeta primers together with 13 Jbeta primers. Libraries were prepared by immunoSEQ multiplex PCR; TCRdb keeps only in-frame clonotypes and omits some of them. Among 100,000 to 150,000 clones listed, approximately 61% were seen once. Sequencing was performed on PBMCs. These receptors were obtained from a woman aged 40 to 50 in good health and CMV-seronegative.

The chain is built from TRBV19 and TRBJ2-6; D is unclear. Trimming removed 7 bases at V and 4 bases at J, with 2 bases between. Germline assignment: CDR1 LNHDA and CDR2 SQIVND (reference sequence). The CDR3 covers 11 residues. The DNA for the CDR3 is TGTGCCAGTACAGGGGCCAACGTCCTGACTTTC. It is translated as CASTGANVLTF.

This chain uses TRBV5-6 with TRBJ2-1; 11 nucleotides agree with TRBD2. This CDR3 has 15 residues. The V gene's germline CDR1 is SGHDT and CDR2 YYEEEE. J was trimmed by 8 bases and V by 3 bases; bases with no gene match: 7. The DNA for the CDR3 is TGTGCCAGCAGCTCGGAGGCTAGCGGGGGGTATGAGCAGTTCTTC. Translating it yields CASSSEASGGYEQFF.

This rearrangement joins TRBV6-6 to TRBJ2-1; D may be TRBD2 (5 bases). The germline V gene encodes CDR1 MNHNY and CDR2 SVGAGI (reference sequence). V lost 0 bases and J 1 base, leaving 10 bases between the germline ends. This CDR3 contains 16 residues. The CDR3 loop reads CASSYSFGDSYNEQFF. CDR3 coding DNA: TGTGCCAGCAGTTACTCTTTCGGGGATTCCTACAATGAGCAGTTCTTC.

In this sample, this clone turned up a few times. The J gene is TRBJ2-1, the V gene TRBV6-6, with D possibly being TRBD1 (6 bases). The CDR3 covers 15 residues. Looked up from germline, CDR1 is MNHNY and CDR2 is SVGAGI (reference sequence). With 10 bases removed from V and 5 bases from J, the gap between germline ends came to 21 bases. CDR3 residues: CATSDRQAPHNEQFF. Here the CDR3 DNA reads TGTGCCACGTCCGATCGACAGGCCCCTCACAATGAGCAGTTCTTC.

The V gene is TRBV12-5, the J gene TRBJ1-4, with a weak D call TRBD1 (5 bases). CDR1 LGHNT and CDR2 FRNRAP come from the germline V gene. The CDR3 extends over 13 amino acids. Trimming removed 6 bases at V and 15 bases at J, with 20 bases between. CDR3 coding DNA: TGTGCTAGTGGCCGAAGTGGGGCCTCGGACGTGTTTTTT. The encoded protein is CASGRSGASDVFF.

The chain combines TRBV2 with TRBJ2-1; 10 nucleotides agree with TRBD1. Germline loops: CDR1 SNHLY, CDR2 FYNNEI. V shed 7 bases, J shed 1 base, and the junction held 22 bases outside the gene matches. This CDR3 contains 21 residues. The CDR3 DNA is TGTGCCAGCACTCAAAGGAAGAGACAGGGGGCGCAGAGGTTGTCCTACAATGAGCAGTTCTTC. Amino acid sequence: CASTQRKRQGAQRLSYNEQFF.

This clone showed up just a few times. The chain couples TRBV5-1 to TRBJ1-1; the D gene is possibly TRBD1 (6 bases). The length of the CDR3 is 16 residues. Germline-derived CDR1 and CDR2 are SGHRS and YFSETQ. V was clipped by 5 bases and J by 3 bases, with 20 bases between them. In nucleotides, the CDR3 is TGCGCCAGCAGGTCGAGTGGGGGTGGGGGCCACACTGAAGCTTTCTTT. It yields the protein CASRSSGGGGHTEAFF.

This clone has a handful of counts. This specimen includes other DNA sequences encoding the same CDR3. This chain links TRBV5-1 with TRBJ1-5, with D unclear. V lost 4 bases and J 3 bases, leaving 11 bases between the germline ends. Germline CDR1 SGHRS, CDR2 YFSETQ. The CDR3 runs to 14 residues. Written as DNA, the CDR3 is TGCGCCAGCAGCCCTGGGCAGCCCAATCAGCCCCAGCATTTT. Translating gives CASSPGQPNQPQHF.

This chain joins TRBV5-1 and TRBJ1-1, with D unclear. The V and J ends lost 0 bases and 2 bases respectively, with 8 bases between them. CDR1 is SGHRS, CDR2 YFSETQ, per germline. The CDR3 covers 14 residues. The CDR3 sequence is CASSLVAFNTEAFF. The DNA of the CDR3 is TGCGCCAGCAGCTTGGTGGCCTTTAACACTGAAGCTTTCTTT.

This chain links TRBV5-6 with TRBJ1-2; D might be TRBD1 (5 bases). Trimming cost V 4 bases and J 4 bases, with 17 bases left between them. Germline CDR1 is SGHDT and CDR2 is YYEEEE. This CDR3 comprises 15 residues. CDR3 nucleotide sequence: TGTGCCAGCAGCCCCCGACTTCAGGGCGTCTATGGCTACACCTTC. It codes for CASSPRLQGVYGYTF.

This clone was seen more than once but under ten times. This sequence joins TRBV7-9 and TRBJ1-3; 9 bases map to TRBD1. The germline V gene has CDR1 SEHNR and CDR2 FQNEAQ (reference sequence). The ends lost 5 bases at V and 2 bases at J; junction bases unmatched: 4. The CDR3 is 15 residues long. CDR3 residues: CASSQQGAAGNTIYF. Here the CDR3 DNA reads TGTGCCAGCAGCCAACAGGGGGCGGCTGGAAACACCATATATTTT.

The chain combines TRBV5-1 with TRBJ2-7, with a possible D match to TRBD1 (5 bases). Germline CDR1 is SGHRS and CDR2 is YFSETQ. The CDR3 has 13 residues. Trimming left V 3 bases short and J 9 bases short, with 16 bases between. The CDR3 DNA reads TGCGCCAGCAGCTCAGAAGGGGCCCAAGGGCAGTACTTC. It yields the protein CASSSEGAQGQYF.

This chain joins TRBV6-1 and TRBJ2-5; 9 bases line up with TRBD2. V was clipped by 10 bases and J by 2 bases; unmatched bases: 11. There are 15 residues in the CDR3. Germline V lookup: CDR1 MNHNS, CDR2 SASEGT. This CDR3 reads CATPGGGVLQETQYF. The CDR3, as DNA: TGTGCCACCCCGGGCGGGGGGGTCCTTCAAGAGACCCAGTACTTC.

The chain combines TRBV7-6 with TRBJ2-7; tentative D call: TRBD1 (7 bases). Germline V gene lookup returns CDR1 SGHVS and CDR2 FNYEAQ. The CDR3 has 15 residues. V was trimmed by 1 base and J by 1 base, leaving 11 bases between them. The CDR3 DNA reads TGTGCCAGCAGCTTAGAGCAGGGGGGATCCTACGAGCAGTACTTC. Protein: CASSLEQGGSYEQYF.

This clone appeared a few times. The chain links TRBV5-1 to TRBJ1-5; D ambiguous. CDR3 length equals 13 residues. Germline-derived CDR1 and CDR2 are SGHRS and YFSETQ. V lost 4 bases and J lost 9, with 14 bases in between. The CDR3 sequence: CASSQTAYGPQHF. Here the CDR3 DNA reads TGCGCCAGCAGCCAGACTGCTTATGGGCCCCAGCATTTT.

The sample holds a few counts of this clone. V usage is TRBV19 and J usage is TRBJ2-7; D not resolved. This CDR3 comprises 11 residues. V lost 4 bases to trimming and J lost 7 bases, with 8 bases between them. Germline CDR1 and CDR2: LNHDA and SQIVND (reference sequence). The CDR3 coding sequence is TGTGCCAGTAGTAATTGGCAGGAGCAGTACTTC. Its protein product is CASSNWQEQYF.

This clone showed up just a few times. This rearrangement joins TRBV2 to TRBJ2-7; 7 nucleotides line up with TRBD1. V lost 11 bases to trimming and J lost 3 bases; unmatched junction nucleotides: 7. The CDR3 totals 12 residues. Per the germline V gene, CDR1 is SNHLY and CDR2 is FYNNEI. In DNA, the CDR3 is TGTGCCTCCGGGACAGAGCTCTACGAGCAGTACTTC. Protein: CASGTELYEQYF.

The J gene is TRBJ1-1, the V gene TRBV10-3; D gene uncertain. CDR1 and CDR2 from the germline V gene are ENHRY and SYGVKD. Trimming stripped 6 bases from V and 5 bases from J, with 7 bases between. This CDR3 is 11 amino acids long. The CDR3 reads CAIRGETEAFF. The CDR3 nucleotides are TGTGCCATCAGAGGAGAAACTGAAGCTTTCTTT.

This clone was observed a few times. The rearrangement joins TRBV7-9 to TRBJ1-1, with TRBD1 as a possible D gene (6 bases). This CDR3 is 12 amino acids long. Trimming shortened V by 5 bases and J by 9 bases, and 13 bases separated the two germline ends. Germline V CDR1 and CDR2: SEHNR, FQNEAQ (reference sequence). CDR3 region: CASSLHRDKAFF. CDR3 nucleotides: TGTGCCAGCAGCCTCCACAGGGATAAAGCTTTCTTT.

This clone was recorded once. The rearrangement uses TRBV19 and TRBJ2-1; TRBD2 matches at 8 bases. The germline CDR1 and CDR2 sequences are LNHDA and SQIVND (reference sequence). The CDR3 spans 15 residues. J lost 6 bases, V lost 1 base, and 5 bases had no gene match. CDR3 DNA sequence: TGTGCCAGTAGTATAGCGGGGGGGCCTTTCAATGAGCAGTTCTTC. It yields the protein CASSIAGGPFNEQFF.

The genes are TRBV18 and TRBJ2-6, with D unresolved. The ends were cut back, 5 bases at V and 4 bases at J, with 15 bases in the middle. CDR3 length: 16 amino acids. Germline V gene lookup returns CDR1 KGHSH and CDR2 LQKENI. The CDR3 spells CASSSGGSGGANVLTF. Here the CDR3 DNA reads TGTGCCAGCTCATCCGGCGGTTCTGGGGGGGCCAACGTCCTGACTTTC.

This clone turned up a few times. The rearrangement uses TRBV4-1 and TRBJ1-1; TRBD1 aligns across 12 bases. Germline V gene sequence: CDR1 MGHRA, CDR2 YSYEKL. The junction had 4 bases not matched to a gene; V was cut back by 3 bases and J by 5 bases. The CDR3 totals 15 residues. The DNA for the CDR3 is TGCGCCAGCAGCCAGGGACAGGGGGCACAGACTGAAGCTTTCTTT. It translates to CASSQGQGAQTEAFF.

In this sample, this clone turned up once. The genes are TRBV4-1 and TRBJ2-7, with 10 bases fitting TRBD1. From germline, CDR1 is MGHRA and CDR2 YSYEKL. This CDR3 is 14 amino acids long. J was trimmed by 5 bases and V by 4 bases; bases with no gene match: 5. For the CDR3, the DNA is TGCGCCAGCAGCCGGCGGGACAGGGGCCACGAGCAGTACTTC. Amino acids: CASSRRDRGHEQYF.

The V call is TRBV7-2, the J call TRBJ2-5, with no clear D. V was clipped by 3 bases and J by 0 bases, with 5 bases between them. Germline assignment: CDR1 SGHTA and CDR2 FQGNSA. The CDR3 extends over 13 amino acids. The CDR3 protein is CASSLSYQETQYF. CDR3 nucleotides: TGTGCCAGCAGCTTGTCCTACCAAGAGACCCAGTACTTC. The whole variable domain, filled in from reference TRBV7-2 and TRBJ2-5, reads GAGVSQSPSNKVTEKGKDVELRCDPISGHTALYWYRQSLGQGLEFLIYFQGNSAPDKSGLPSDRFSAERTGGSVSTLTIQRTQQEDSAVYLCASSLSYQETQYFGPGTRLLVL.

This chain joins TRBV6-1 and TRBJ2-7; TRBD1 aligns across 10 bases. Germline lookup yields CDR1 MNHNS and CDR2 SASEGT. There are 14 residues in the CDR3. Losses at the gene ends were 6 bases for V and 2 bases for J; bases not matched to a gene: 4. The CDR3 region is CASSRQGAAYEQYF. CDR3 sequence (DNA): TGTGCCAGCAGCCGACAGGGGGCGGCCTACGAGCAGTACTTC.

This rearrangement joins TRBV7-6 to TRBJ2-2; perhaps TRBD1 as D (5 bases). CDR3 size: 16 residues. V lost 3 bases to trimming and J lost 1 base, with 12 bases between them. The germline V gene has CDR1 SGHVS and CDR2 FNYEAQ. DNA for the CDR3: TGTGCCAGCAGCTTTAGTGCCGGACAGAACACCGGGGAGCTGTTTTTT. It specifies CASSFSAGQNTGELFF.

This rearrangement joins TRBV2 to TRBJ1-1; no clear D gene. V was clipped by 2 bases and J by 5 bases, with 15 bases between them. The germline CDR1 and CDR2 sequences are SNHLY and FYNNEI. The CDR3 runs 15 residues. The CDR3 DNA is TGTGCCAGCAGTGAATTCCCCTTAGCGGATACTGAAGCTTTCTTT. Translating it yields CASSEFPLADTEAFF.

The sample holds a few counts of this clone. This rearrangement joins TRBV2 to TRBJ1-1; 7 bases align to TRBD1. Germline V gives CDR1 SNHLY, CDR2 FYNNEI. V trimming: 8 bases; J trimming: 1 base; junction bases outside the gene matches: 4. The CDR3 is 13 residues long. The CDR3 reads CASSWTGNTEAFF. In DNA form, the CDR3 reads TGTGCCAGCTCATGGACAGGGAACACTGAAGCTTTCTTT.